Presented here are 12 T cell receptor beta chains from one specimen sequenced in a study of blood T cell repertoires in COVID-19. This table comes from immunoSEQ multiplex PCR, and its TCRdb copy is limited to in-frame clones, with some not included. Of 84,000 or so clones detected, under 90% appear once; the ten largest clones hold about 12%. Input material: peripheral blood. The receptor source for this set is a woman aged 40 to 49 with active or convalescent COVID-19.

The chain recombines TRBV4-2 with TRBJ2-4, with D tentatively TRBD1 (6 bases). This CDR3 is 15 amino acids long. CDR1 and CDR2 (germline): LGHNA, YNFKEQ. V dropped 0 bases and J dropped 5 bases, with 11 bases sitting between them. In DNA form, the CDR3 reads TGTGCCAGCAGCCAAGATCTGACAGGAGAAAACATTCAGTACTTC. This sequence encodes CASSQDLTGENIQYF.

This rearrangement joins TRBV19 to TRBJ2-4; no reliable D call. Trimming left V 2 bases short and J 3 bases short, with 8 bases between. The CDR3 length is 14 residues. The germline CDR1 and CDR2 sequences are LNHDA and SQIVND (reference sequence). CDR3 amino acids: CASSIRQVKNIQYF. Here the CDR3 DNA reads TGTGCCAGTAGTATACGACAAGTCAAAAACATTCAGTACTTC.

The chain carries TRBV7-9 and TRBJ2-5; 7 bases are shared with TRBD2. The ends lost 7 bases at V and 3 bases at J; junction bases unmatched: 5. Germline loops: CDR1 SEHNR, CDR2 FQNEAQ (reference sequence). The CDR3 length is 13 residues. CDR3 sequence reads: CASIRSGEETQYF. The CDR3 DNA follows: TGTGCCAGCATCCGAAGCGGGGAAGAGACCCAGTACTTC.

This clone was recorded a few times. The J gene is TRBJ1-1, the V gene TRBV29-1, with D tentatively TRBD1 (6 bases). There are 15 residues in the CDR3. Germline V lookup: CDR1 SQVTM, CDR2 ANQGSEA. Trimming took off 6 bases at V and 1 base at J, with 18 bases between the two ends. The CDR3 spells CSVHKRAGANTEAFF. The DNA of the CDR3 is TGCAGCGTCCACAAAAGGGCAGGGGCGAACACTGAAGCTTTCTTT.

This chain links TRBV30 with TRBJ1-6; D gene uncertain. This CDR3 contains 16 residues. V lost 4 bases and J lost 4, with 17 bases in between. The V gene's germline CDR1 is GTSNPN and CDR2 SVGIG (reference sequence). For the CDR3, the DNA is TGTGCCTGGACCCCCGGCGCGGGCAATTATAATTCACCCCTCCACTTT. Its protein is CAWTPGAGNYNSPLHF.

The rearrangement joins TRBV29-1 to TRBJ2-2, with unresolved D. This CDR3 spans 14 amino acids. In germline, CDR1 is SQVTM, CDR2 ANQGSEA. Trimming pared 5 bases from V and 1 base from J, leaving 11 bases between. The CDR3 DNA reads as TGCAGCGTTTCCCCCTTCTTGAACACCGGGGAGCTGTTTTTT. Its translation is CSVSPFLNTGELFF.

This sequence joins TRBV7-9 and TRBJ1-6, with D possibly matching TRBD1 (6 bases). Per germline, CDR1 SEHNR and CDR2 FQNEAQ (reference sequence). This CDR3 comprises 14 residues. Deletions cut 6 bases from V and 10 bases from J, with 16 bases between. CDR3 DNA sequence: TGTGCCAGCAGGGATATTGCAGGGGAATCACCCCTCCACTTT. Its translation is CASRDIAGESPLHF.

The chain carries TRBV4-1 and TRBJ2-1, with D possibly matching TRBD2 (5 bases). The CDR3 consists of 17 residues. CDR1 is MGHRA and CDR2 is YSYEKL in the germline V gene. V lost 0 bases, J lost 7 bases, and 19 bases lay in between. The CDR3 DNA reads as TGCGCCAGCAGCCAAGATGGTCCGGAGGAGGTACAGAATGAGCAGTTCTTC. Translating it yields CASSQDGPEEVQNEQFF.

The rearrangement joins TRBV7-3 to TRBJ2-3; 8 bases match TRBD2. The CDR3 is made up of 16 amino acids. The V and J ends lost 5 bases and 4 bases, in that order; junction bases with no gene match: 11. The germline gives CDR1 SGHTA, CDR2 FQGTGA. CDR3: CASSPEIAGPPDTQYF. The CDR3 region has the DNA TGTGCCAGCAGCCCCGAGATAGCGGGGCCCCCAGATACGCAGTATTTT.

The genes are TRBV5-1 and TRBJ2-3; 14 bases match TRBD2. Germline CDR1 reads SGHRS; CDR2 reads YFSETQ. The CDR3 covers 14 residues. V lost 5 bases to trimming and J lost 6 bases; unmatched junction nucleotides: 2. The CDR3 bases are TGCGCCAGCAGGGGACTAGCGGGGGCCGATACGCAGTATTTT. Its protein product is CASRGLAGADTQYF.

This clone was recorded once. The chain carries TRBV7-2 and TRBJ2-1, with D tentatively TRBD2 (5 bases). V was shortened by 2 bases and J by 5 bases, with 13 bases between the two germline ends. This CDR3 has 15 amino acids. From germline, CDR1 is SGHTA and CDR2 FQGNSA. In DNA form, the CDR3 reads TGTGCCAGCAGCTTAAATTTCGGTAGCGACAATGAGCAGTTCTTC. It translates to CASSLNFGSDNEQFF.

The chain has TRBV4-3 and TRBJ2-7; D is possibly TRBD1 (6 bases). CDR1 and CDR2 from the germline V gene are LGHNA and YSLEER. This CDR3 has 15 amino acids. V lost 5 bases, J lost 2 bases, and 16 bases lay in between. In DNA form, the CDR3 reads TGCGCCAGCAGCAAATTCCGGGACACCGCCTACGAGCAGTACTTC. As protein: CASSKFRDTAYEQYF.